A single T cell receptor (beta chain) is shown here with its context. Its antigen is still unknown. A quantity of about 0.5 to 1 ug RNA underwent reverse transcription using random hexamers. TCR beta CDR3 was amplified by immunoSEQ covering 54 Vbeta and 13 Jbeta. From the immunoSEQ multiplex PCR reads, TCRdb called clonotypes with MiXCR, one entry per CDR3 protein. The repertoire holds some 94,000 distinct CDR3 sequences, with 85% to 95% as singletons. This sample is drawn from a study of CD8 T cells in Susac syndrome. Study-wide context: When their blood was taken, the Susac syndrome patients had either not yet had any therapy, were taking corticosteroids, or were taking intravenous immunoglobulin alone.

Study-level points and caveats: In Susac syndrome, the CD4+ T cell repertoires did not show clonal expansion.

Trimming removed 8 bases from V and 2 bases from J, with 11 bases in between. This CDR3 spans 12 amino acids. Germline V gene sequence: CDR1 DFQATT, CDR2 SNEGSKA (reference sequence). Negative isolation yielded CD8+ and CD4+ T cells; FACS enriched TEMRA cells. Sample: CD4+ T cells from PBMCs. The TCR was taken from a human donor with Susac syndrome. The chain employs TRBV20-1 and TRBJ2-3; D unresolved. The CDR3, as DNA: TGCAGTAAACACCACGCCACAGATACGCAGTATTTT. Protein sequence: CSKHHATDTQYF.